This T cell receptor beta chain was profiled in a study of T-cell memory formation after mild COVID-19. Findings and limits, study-wide: Shrinking CD4+ clones were chiefly CM and EM; CD8+ ones were chiefly EMRA.

This CDR3 is 14 amino acids long. V was trimmed by 5 bases and J by 4 bases, leaving 12 bases between them. Germline CDR1 SGHNT, CDR2 YENEEA. Concerning this clonotype: Its antigen remains unidentified.

Via MiXCR, TCRdb re-called the 5' RACE reads, giving one row per CDR3 protein. The profile covers under 400,000 distinct CDR3 sequences, with under 25% appearing a single time and around 12% taken by the ten largest. The origin of this receptor is an adult woman who had mild COVID-19 (a few samples of this study predate the infection). Cell type and time point are not known. V and J are TRBV11-3 and TRBJ2-1, with D hard to call. Material: PBMCs or a T cell subset sorted from them (not recorded which). The CDR3 bases are TGTGCCAGCAGCCGGATTACAGATTACAATGAGCAGTTCTTC. It codes for CASSRITDYNEQFF.